This T cell receptor (beta chain) originates from a study of human T cells and chemical hapten exposure. TCRdb reprocessed the RACE reads via MiXCR and lists one record per CDR3 protein. This table holds about 71,000 distinct CDR3 sequences, 9.8% found once. Time point defined: patch test 1, 2 weeks after DPC sensitization. Treatment meaning: therapeutic diphenylcyclopropenone sensitization with weekly scalp DPC. This clonotype was observed a handful of times. J lost 2 bases, V lost 0 bases, and 4 bases had no gene match. This CDR3 has 16 amino acids. Germline V gives CDR1 SGDLS, CDR2 YYNGEE. This sample comprised whole blood, obtained in connection with sensitization to the hapten diphenylcyclopropenone (DPC). The receptor was derived from a middle-aged woman with alopecia areata. Some clones in this sample may be carry-over from other donors' samples. The chain combines TRBV9 with TRBJ2-5; 10 bases fit TRBD2. The CDR3 DNA reads TGTGCCAGCAGCGTAGATGGACTAGCGGCTCAAGAGACCCAGTACTTC. Its translation: CASSVDGLAAQETQYF.